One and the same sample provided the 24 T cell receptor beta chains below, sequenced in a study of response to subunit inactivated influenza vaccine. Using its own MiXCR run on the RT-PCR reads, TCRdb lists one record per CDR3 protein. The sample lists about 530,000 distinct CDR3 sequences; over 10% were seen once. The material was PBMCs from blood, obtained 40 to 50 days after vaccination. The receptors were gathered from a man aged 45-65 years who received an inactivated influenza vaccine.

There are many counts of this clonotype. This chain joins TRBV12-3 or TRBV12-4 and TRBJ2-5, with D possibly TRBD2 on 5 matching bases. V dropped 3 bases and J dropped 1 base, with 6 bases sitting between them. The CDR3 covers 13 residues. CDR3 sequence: CASSLTTQETQYF. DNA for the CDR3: TGTGCCAGCAGTTTGACTACCCAAGAGACCCAGTACTTC.

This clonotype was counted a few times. The CDR3 reads CSAITTGATEAFF. Here the CDR3 DNA reads TGCAGCGCCATAACCACAGGGGCGACTGAAGCTTTCTTT. V and J are TRBV29-1 and TRBJ1-1, with 7 bases identical to TRBD1. Germline values: CDR1 SQVTM, CDR2 ANQGSEA. CDR3 size: 13 residues. J was trimmed by 5 bases and V by 7 bases; bases with no gene match: 10.

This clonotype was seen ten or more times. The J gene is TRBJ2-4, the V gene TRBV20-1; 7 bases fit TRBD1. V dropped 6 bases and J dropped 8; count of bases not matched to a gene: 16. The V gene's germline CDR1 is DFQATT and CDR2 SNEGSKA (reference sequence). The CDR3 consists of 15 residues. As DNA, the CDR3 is TGCAGTGCCGAGGGGGCCGAAGGGGTGGTGGACATTCAGTACTTC. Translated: CSAEGAEGVVDIQYF.

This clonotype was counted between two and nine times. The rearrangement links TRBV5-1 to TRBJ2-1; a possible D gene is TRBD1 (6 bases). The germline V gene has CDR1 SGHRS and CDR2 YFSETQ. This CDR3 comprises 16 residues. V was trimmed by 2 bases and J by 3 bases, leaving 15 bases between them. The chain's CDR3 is CASSFTTDRVYNEQFF. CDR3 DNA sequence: TGCGCCAGCAGCTTTACTACGGACAGAGTCTACAATGAGCAGTTCTTC.

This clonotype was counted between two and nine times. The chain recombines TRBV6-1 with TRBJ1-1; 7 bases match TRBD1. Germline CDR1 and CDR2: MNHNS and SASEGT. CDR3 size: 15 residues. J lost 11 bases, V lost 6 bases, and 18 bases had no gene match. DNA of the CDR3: TGTGCCAGCAGCCCCTACACCAGACAGGGACTGACTGCTTTCTTT. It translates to CASSPYTRQGLTAFF.

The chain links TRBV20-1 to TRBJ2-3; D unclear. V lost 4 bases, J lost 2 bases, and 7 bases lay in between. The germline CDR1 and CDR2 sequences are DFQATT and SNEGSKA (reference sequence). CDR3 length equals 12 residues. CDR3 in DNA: TGCAGTGCTACCGACAACACAGATACGCAGTATTTT. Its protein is CSATDNTDTQYF.

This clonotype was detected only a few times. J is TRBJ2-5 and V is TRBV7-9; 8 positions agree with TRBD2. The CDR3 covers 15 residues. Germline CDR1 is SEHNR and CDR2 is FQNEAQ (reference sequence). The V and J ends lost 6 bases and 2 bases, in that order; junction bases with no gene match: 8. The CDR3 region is CASSLGASGQETQYF. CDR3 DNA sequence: TGTGCCAGCAGTTTGGGCGCTAGCGGGCAAGAGACCCAGTACTTC.

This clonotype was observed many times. The chain's CDR3 is CSARGQTSTDTQYF. The CDR3 DNA is TGCAGTGCTAGAGGACAGACTAGCACAGATACGCAGTATTTT. V is TRBV20-1 and J is TRBJ2-3; a weak D match, TRBD1 (5 bases). Germline V gives CDR1 DFQATT, CDR2 SNEGSKA (reference sequence). The CDR3 has 14 amino acids. The germline V and J ends were trimmed by 1 base and 0 bases, with 8 bases remaining between them.

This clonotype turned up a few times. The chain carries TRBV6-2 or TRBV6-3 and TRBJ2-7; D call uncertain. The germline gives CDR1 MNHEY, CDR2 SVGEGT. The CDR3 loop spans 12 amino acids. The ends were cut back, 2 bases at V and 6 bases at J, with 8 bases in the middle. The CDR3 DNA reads TGTGCCAGCAGTTACACTTGGGTCGAGCAGTACTTC. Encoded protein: CASSYTWVEQYF.

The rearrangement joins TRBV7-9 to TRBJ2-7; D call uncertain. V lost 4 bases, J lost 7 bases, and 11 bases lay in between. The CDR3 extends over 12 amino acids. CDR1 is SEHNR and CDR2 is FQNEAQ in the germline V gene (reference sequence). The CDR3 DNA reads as TGTGCCAGCAGCTGGAGTAATGGGGAGCAGTACTTC. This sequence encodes CASSWSNGEQYF.

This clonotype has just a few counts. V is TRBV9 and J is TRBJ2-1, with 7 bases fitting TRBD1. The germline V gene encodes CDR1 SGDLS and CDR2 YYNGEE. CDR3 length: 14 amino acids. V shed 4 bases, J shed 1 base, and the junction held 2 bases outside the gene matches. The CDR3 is CASSKGQSYNEQFF. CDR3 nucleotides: TGTGCCAGCAGCAAGGGACAGTCCTACAATGAGCAGTTCTTC.

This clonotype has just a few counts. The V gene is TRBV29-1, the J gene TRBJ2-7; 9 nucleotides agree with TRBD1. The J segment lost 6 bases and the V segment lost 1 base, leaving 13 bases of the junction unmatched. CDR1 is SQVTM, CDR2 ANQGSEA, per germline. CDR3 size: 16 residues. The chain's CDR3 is CSVEVEGTGWPSEQYF. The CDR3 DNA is TGCAGCGTTGAAGTTGAAGGGACAGGGTGGCCAAGCGAGCAGTACTTC.

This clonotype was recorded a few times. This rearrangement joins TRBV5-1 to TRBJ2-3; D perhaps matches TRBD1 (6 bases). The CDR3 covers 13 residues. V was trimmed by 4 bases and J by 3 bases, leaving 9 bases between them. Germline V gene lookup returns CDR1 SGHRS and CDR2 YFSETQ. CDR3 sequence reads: CASSVGTTDTQYF. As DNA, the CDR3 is TGCGCCAGCAGCGTCGGGACAACAGATACGCAGTATTTT.

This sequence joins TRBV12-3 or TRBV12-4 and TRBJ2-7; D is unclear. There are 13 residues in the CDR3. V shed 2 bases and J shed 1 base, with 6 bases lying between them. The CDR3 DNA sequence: TGTGCCAGCAGTTTATGGAATTCCTACGAGCAGTACTTC. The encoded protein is CASSLWNSYEQYF.

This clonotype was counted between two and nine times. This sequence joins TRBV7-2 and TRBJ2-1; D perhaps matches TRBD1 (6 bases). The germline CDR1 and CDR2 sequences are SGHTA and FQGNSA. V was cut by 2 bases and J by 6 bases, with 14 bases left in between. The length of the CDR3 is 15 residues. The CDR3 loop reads CASSLFVRGPNEQFF. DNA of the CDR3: TGTGCCAGCAGCTTATTTGTCAGGGGCCCCAATGAGCAGTTCTTC.

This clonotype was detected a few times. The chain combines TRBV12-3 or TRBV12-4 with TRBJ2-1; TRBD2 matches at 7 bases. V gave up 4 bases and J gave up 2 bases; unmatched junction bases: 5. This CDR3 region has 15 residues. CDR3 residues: CASSSGLRTYNEQFF. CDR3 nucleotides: TGTGCCAGCAGTTCGGGACTACGAACCTACAATGAGCAGTTCTTC.

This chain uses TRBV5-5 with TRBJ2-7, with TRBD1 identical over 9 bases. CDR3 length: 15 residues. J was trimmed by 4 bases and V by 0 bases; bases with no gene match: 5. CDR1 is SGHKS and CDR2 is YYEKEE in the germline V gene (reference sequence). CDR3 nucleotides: TGTGCCAGCAGCTTGGTCGGGACAGGGCCGTACGAGCAGTACTTC. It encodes CASSLVGTGPYEQYF.

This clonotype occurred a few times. CDR3 nucleotides: TGTGCCAGCAGCACCCCGGGACAGGGAATATGGTCCTACGAGCAGTACTTC. This gives the protein CASSTPGQGIWSYEQYF. The chain recombines TRBV7-2 with TRBJ2-7; TRBD1 aligns across 9 bases. Germline lookup yields CDR1 SGHTA and CDR2 FQGNSA. Losses at the gene ends were 5 bases for V and 1 base for J; bases not matched to a gene: 12. This CDR3 comprises 17 residues.

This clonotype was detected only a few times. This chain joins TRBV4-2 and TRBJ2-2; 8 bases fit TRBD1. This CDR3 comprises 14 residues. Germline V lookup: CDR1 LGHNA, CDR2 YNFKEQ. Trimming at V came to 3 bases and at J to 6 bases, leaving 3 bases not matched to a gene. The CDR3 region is CASSQGDRSGELFF. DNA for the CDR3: TGTGCCAGCAGCCAGGGGGACAGGTCCGGGGAGCTGTTTTTT.

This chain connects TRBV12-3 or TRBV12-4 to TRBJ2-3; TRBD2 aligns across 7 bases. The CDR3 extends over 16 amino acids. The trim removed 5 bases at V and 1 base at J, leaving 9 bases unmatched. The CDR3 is CASSPGTTIRTDTQYF. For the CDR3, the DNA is TGTGCCAGCAGTCCCGGGACTACGATTCGCACAGATACGCAGTATTTT.

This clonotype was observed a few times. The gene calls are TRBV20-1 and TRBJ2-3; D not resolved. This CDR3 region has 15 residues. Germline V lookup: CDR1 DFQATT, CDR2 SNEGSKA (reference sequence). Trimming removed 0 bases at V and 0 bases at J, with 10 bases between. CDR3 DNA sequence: TGCAGTGCTAGAGATTTTGTAGAGAGCACAGATACGCAGTATTTT. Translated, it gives CSARDFVESTDTQYF.

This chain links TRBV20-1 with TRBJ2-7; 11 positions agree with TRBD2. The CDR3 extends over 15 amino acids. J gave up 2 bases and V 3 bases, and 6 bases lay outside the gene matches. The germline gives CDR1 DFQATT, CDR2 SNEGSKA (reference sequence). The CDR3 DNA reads TGCAGTGCTAGGGCAGATAGCGGGAGGGCCTACGAGCAGTACTTC. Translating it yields CSARADSGRAYEQYF.

CDR3 in DNA: TGTGCCAGCAGCTCACAGGGGGTCCGCTACACCTTC. Protein product: CASSSQGVRYTF. The V and J genes are TRBV11-2 and TRBJ1-2; 8 bases map to TRBD1. The junction had 4 bases not matched to a gene; V was cut back by 4 bases and J by 9 bases. The germline V gene has CDR1 SGHAT and CDR2 FQNNGV. The CDR3 contains 12 residues.

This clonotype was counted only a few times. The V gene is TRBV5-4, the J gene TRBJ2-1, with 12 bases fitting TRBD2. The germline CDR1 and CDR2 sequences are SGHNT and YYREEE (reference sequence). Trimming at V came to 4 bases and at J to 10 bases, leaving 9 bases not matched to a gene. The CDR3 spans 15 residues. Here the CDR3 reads CASSVPSGGAEEQFF. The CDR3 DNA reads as TGTGCCAGCAGCGTTCCTAGCGGGGGGGCCGAGGAGCAGTTCTTC.